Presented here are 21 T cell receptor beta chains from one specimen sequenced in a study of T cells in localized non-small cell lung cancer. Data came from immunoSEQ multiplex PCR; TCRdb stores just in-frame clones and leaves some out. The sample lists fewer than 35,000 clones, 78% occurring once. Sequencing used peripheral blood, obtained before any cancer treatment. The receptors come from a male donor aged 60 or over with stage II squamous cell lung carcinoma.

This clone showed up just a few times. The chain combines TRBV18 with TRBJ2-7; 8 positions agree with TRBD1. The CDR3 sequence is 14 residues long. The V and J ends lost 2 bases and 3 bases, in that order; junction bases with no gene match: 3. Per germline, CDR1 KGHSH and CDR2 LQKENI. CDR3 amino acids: CASSPTGQDYEQYF. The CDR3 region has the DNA TGTGCCAGCTCACCAACGGGACAGGACTACGAGCAGTACTTC. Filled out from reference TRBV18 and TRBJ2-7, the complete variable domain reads NAGVMQNPRHLVRRRGQEARLRCSPMKGHSHVYWYRQLPEEGLKFMVYLQKENIIDESGMPKERFSAEFPKEGPSILRIQQVVRGDSAAYFCASSPTGQDYEQYFGPGTRLTVT.

As DNA, the CDR3 is TGTGCCAGCAGCTCGGACAGGCCAAACACTGAAGCTTTCTTT. Translation gives CASSSDRPNTEAFF. The rearrangement links TRBV7-9 to TRBJ1-1; TRBD1 aligns across 7 bases. The CDR3 spans 14 residues. V dropped 4 bases and J dropped 2; count of bases not matched to a gene: 4. Germline loops: CDR1 SEHNR, CDR2 FQNEAQ (reference sequence).

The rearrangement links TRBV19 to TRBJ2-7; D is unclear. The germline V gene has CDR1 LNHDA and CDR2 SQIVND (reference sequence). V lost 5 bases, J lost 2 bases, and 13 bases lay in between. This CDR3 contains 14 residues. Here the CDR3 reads CASSLGDGTYEQYF. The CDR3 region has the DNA TGTGCCAGTAGTCTCGGAGACGGAACCTACGAGCAGTACTTC.

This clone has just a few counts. The CDR3 DNA follows: TGTGCCAGCAGCTTAGAGTTCGAGCAGTACTTC. Its protein is CASSLEFEQYF. The rearrangement joins TRBV7-9 to TRBJ2-7, with D unresolved. The germline CDR1 and CDR2 sequences are SEHNR and FQNEAQ (reference sequence). The CDR3 length is 11 residues. V gave up 1 base and J gave up 6 bases, with 4 bases separating them.

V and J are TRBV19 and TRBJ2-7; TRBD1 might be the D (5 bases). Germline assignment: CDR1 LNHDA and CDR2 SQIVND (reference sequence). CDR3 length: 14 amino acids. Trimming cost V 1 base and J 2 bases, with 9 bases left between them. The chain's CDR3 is CASSIGDSTYEQYF. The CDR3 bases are TGTGCCAGTAGTATAGGAGACAGCACCTACGAGCAGTACTTC.

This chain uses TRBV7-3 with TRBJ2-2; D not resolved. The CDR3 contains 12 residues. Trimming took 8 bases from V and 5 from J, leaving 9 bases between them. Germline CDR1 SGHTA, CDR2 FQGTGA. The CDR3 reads CASAFLTGELFF. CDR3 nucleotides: TGTGCCAGCGCCTTCCTTACCGGGGAGCTGTTTTTT. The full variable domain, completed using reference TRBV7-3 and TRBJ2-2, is GAGVSQTPSNKVTEKGKYVELRCDPISGHTALYWYRQSLGQGPEFLIYFQGTGAADDSGLPNDRFFAVRPEGSVSTLKIQRTERGDSAVYLCASAFLTGELFFGEGSRLTVL.

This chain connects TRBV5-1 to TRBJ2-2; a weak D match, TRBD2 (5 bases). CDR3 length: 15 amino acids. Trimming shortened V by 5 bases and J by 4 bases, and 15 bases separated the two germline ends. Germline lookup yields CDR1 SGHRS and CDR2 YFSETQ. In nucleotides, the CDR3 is TGCGCCAGCAGGTACGGAGGCAGTTTCACCGGGGAGCTGTTTTTT. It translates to CASRYGGSFTGELFF.

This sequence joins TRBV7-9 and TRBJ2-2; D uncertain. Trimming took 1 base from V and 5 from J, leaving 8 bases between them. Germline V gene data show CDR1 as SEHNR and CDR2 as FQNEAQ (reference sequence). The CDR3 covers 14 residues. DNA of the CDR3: TGTGCCAGCAGCTTAGGGACGTCGACCGGGGAGCTGTTTTTT. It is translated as CASSLGTSTGELFF.

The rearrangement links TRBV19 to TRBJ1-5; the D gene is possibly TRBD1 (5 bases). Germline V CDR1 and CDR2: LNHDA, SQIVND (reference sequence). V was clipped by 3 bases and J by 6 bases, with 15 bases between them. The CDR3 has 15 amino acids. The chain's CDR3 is CASSIQWGGSQPQHF. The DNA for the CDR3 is TGTGCCAGTAGTATCCAGTGGGGGGGTAGTCAGCCCCAGCATTTT.

The chain's CDR3 is CAWSSQEGTEAFF. The DNA of the CDR3 is TGTGCCTGGAGTAGCCAGGAGGGGACTGAAGCTTTCTTT. The chain has TRBV30 and TRBJ1-1; D perhaps matches TRBD1 (5 bases). This CDR3 has 13 residues. V dropped 2 bases and J dropped 5 bases, with 12 bases sitting between them. Germline V gene lookup returns CDR1 GTSNPN and CDR2 SVGIG (reference sequence).

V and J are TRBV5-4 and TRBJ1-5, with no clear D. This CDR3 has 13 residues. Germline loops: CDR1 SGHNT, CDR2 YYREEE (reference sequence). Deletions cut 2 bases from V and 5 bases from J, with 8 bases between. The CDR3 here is CASSLNTDQPQHF. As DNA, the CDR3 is TGTGCCAGCAGCTTAAACACAGATCAGCCCCAGCATTTT. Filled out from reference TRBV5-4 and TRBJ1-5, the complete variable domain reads ETGVTQSPTHLIKTRGQQVTLRCSSQSGHNTVSWYQQALGQGPQFIFQYYREEENGRGNFPPRFSGLQFPNYSSELNVNALELDDSALYLCASSLNTDQPQHFGDGTRLSIL.

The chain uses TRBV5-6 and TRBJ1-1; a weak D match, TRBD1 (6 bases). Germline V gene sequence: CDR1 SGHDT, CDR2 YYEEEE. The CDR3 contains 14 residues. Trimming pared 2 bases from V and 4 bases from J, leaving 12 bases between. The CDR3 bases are TGTGCCAGCAGCTTAGGGGGGTATGGCACTGAAGCTTTCTTT. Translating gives CASSLGGYGTEAFF. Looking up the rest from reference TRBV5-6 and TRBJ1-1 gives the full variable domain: DAGVTQSPTHLIKTRGQQVTLRCSPKSGHDTVSWYQQALGQGPQFIFQYYEEEERQRGNFPDRFSGHQFPNYSSELNVNALLLGDSALYLCASSLGGYGTEAFFGQGTRLTVV.

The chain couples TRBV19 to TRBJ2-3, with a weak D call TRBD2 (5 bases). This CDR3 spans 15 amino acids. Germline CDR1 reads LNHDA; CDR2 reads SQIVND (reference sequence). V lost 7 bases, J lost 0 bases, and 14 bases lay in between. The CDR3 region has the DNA TGTGCCAGTATTGAGAGGGTGTCTAGCACAGATACGCAGTATTTT. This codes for CASIERVSSTDTQYF. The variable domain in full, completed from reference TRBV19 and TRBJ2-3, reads DGGITQSPKYLFRKEGQNVTLSCEQNLNHDAMYWYRQDPGQGLRLIYYSQIVNDFQKGDIAEGYSVSREKKESFPLTVTSAQKNPTAFYLCASIERVSSTDTQYFGPGTRLTVL.

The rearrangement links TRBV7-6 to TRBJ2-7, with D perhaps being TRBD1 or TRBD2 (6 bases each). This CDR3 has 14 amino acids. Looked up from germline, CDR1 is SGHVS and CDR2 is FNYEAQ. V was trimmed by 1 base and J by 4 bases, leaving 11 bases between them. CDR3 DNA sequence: TGTGCCAGCAGCTTAGGGGGGGCTGAATACGAGCAGTACTTC. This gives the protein CASSLGGAEYEQYF.

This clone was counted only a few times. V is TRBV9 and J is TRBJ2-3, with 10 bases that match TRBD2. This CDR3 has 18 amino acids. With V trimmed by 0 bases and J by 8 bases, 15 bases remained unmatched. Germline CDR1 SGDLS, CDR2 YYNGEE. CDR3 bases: TGTGCCAGCAGCGTAGGGCTAGCGGGAGTAGTCAGGGAGAGTACGCAGTATTTT. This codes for CASSVGLAGVVRESTQYF.

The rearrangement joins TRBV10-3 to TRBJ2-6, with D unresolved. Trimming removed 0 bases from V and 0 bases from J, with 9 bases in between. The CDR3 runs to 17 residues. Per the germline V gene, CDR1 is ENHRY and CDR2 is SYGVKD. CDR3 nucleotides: TGTGCCATCAGTGAGTCGAGCTGGGGCTCTGGGGCCAACGTCCTGACTTTC. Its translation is CAISESSWGSGANVLTF.

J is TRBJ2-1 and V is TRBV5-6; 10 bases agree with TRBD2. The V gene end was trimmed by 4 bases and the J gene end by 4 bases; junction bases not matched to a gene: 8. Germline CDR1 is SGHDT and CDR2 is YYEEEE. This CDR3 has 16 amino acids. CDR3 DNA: TGTGCCAGCAGCCTCGGGACTAGCGAGGAGTACAATGAGCAGTTCTTC. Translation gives CASSLGTSEEYNEQFF.

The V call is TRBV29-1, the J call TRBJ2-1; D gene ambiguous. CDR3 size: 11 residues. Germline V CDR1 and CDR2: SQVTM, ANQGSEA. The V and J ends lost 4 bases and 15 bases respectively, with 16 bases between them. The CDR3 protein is CSVVIDTQTFF. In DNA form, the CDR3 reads TGCAGCGTTGTCATTGACACCCAAACGTTCTTC.

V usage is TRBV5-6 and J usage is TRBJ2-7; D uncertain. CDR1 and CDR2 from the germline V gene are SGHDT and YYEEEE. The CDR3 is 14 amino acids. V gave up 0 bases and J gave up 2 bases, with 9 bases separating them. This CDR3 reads CASSLAATAYEQYF. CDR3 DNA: TGTGCCAGCAGCTTGGCGGCAACGGCCTACGAGCAGTACTTC.

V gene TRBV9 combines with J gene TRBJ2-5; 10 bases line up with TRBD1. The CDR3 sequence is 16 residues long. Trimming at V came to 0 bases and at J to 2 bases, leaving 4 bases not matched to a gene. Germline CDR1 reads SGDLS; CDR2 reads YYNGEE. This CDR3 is CASSVALGQGQETQYF. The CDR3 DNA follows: TGTGCCAGCAGCGTAGCGTTGGGACAGGGGCAAGAGACCCAGTACTTC.

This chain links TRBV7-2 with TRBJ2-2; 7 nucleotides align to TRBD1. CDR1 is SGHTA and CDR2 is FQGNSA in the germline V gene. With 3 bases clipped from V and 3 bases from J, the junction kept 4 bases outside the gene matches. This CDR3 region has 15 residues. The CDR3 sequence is CASSFRDSYTGELFF. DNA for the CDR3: TGTGCCAGCAGCTTCCGGGACAGCTACACCGGGGAGCTGTTTTTT.